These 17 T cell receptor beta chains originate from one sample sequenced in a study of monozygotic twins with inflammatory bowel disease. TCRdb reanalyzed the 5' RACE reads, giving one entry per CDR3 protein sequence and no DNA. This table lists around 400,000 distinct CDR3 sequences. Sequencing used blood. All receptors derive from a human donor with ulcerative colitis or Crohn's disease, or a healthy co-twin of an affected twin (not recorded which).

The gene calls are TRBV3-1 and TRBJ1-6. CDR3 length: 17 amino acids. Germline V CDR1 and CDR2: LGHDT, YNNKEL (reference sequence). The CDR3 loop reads CASSQTASRTSKSPLHF.

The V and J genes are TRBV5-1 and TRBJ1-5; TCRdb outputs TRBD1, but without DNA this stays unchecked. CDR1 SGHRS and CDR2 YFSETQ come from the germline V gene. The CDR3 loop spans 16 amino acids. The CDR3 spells CASSVNPGQLGQPQHF. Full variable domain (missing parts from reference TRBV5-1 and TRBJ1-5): KAGVTQTPRYLIKTRGQQVTLSCSPISGHRSVSWYQQTPGQGLQFLFEYFSETQRNKGNFPGRFSGRQFSNSRSEMNVSTLELGDSALYLCASSVNPGQLGQPQHFGDGTRLSIL.

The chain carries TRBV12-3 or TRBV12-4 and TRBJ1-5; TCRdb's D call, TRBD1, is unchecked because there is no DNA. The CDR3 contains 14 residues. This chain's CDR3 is CASSLGDSGQPQHF.

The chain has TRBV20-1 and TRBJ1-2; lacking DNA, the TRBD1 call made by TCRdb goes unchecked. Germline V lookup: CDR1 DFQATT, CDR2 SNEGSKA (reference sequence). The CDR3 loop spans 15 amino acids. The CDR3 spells CSARNREIIGNGYTF.

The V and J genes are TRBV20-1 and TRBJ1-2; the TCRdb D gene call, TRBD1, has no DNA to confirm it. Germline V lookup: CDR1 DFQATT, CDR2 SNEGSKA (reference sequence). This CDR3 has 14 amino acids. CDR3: CSAEGQAVFYGYTF.

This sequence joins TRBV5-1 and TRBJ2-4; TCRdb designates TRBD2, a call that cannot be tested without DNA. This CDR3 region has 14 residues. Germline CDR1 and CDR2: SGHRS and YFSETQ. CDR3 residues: CASSRESGGNIQYF.

CDR3 region: CSARYRVGQHDQPQHF. The gene calls are TRBV20-1 and TRBJ1-5; no DNA is available, so the TRBD1 call from TCRdb remains unchecked. CDR1 is DFQATT, CDR2 SNEGSKA, per germline (reference sequence). CDR3 length: 16 residues.

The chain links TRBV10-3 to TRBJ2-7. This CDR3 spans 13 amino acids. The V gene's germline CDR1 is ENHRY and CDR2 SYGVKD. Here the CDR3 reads CAISGNTNYEQYF.

CDR3: CASSLVALAGGRASTDTQYF. The V and J genes are TRBV11-2 and TRBJ2-3; TCRdb lists TRBD2, though no DNA is available to test this call. There are 20 residues in the CDR3. Germline CDR1 SGHAT, CDR2 FQNNGV.

CDR3 residues: CASRRTGYSNQPQHF. The chain couples TRBV6-1 to TRBJ1-5; TCRdb's D call, TRBD1, is unchecked because there is no DNA. Germline V gene lookup returns CDR1 MNHNS and CDR2 SASEGT. This CDR3 has 15 residues.

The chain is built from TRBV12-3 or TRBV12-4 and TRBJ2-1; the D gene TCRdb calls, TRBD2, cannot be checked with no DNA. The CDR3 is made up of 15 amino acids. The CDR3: CASRTRGTDYNEQFF.

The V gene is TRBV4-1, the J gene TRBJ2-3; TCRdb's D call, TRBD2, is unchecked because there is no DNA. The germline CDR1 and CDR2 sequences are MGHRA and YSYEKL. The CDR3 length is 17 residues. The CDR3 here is CASSLSGRAGGTDTQYF.

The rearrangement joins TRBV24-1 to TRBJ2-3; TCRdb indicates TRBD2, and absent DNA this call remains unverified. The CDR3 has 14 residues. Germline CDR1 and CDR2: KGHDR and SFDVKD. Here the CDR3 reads CATSDGPSTDTQYF.

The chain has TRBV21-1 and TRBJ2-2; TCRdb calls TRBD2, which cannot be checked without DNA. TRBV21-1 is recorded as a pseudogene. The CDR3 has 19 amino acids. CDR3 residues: CASSSAGTSGRLNTGELFF.

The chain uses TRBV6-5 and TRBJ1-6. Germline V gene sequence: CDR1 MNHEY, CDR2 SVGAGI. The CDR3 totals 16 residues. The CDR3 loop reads CASSYSKRADNSPLHF.

The CDR3 loop reads CASSPRQGDYEQFF. The chain couples TRBV18 to TRBJ2-1; TCRdb's D call of TRBD1 is untestable without DNA. This CDR3 contains 14 residues. CDR1 and CDR2 (germline): KGHSH, LQKENI.

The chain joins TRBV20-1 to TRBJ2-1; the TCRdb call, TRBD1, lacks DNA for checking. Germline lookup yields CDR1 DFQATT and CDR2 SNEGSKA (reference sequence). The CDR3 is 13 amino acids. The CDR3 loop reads CSASGGSNNEQFF.